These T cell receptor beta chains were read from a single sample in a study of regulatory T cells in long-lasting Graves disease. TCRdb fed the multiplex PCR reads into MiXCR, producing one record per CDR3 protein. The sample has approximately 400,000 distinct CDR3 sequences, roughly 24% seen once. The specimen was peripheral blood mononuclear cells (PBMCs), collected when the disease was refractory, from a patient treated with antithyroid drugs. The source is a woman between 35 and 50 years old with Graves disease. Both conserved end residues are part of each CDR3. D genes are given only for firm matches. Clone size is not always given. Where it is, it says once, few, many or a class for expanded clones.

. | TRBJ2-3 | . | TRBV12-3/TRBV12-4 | TGTGCCAGCAGGGGCGTCACAGATACGCAGTATTTT | CASRGVTDTQYF
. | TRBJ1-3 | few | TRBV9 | TGTGCCAGCAGCGTAGAACCGAAAGCATCTGGAAACACCATATATTTT | CASSVEPKASGNTIYF
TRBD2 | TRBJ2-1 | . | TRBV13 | TGTGCCAGCAGCGAACTAGCGGGAGGGCCCTATGAGCAGTTCTTC | CASSELAGGPYEQFF
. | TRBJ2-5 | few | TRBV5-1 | TGCGCCAGCAGCCCTGGAGGTTCCCAAGAGACCCAGTACTTC | CASSPGGSQETQYF
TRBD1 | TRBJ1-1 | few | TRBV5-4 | TGTGCCAGCAGCCAACCTTCGACACAGGGGACTGAAGCTTTCTTT | CASSQPSTQGTEAFF
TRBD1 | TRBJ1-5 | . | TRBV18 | TGTGCCAGCTCACAGGGGGCAGGTCATCAGCCCCAGCATTTT | CASSQGAGHQPQHF
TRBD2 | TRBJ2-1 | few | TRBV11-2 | TGTGCCAGCAGCTTAGTCGTGGGAGGGTATATCTGGGAGCAGTTCTTC | CASSLVVGGYIWEQFF
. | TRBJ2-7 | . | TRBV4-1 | TGCGCCAGCAGCCAAGATCCCAGCTCCTACGAGCAGTACTTC | CASSQDPSSYEQYF
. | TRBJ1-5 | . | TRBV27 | TGTGCCAGCAGTTTATTCTCGTTCGGTCAGCCCCAGCATTTT | CASSLFSFGQPQHF
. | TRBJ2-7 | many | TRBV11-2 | TGTGCCAGCAGCTTAGCCCTAGCAAGCTCCTACGAGCAGTACTTC | CASSLALASSYEQYF
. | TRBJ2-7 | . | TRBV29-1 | TGCAGCGTTGAAGTTCTGACAGAAAGGTACGAGCAGTACTTC | CSVEVLTERYEQYF
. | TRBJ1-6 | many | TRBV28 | TGTGCCAGCAGTCCAGGGGACGGGTGCGGCCACTTT | CASSPGDGCGHF
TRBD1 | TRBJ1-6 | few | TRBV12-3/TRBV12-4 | TGTGCCAGCAGTCCAAGGACAGGGGGTAATTCACCCCTCCACTTT | CASSPRTGGNSPLHF
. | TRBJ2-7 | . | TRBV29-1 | TGCAGCGTCGCGATGGGAGACGAGCAGTACTTC | CSVAMGDEQYF
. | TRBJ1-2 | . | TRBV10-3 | TGTGCCATCAGTGGGCGGCAGTTAGCTAACTATGGCTACACCTTC | CAISGRQLANYGYTF
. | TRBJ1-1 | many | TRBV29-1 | TGCAGCGCCGAGGGGGGAACTGAAGCTTTCTTT | CSAEGGTEAFF
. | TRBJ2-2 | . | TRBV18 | TGTGCCAGCTCACTTCCTGACACCGGGGAGCTGTTTTTT | CASSLPDTGELFF
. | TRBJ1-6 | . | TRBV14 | TGTGCCAGCAGCCGGGAGTTTTTCAATTCACCCCTCCACTTT | CASSREFFNSPLHF
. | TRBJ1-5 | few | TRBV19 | TGTGCCAGTAGCCCCCAACACGGGCCCCATATCGCGAATCAGCCCCAGCATTTT | CASSPQHGPHIANQPQHF
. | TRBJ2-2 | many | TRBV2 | TGTGCCAGCACTTACAGCACAGCGAACACCGGGGAGCTGTTTTTT | CASTYSTANTGELFF
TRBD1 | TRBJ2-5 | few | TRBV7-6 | TGTGCCACCGCGGAGACAGGGGGCAGATGGGAGACCCAGTACTTC | CATAETGGRWETQYF
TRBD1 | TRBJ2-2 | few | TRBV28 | TGTGCCAGCTCAGGGGGCACCGGGGAGCTGTTTTTT | CASSGGTGELFF
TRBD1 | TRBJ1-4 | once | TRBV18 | TGTGCCAGCTCACCACCGGGACAGAGTAATGAAAAACTGTTTTTT | CASSPPGQSNEKLFF
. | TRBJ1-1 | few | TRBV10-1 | TGCGCCAGCAGTCAACAGGGAGTAGGCACTGAAGCTTTCTTT | CASSQQGVGTEAFF
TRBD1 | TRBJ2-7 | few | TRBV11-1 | TGTGCCAGCAGCCCCCGGGACAGGGGGAATTTTTACGAGCAGTACTTC | CASSPRDRGNFYEQYF
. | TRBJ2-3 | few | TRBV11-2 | TGTGCCAGCAGCCACCTCGCCCGGAAGGGGTTTACGCAGTATTTT | CASSHLARKGFTQYF
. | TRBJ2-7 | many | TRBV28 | TGTGCCAGCAGTGGGGGGACGGGACCCAGGGCCTGGTACGAGCAGTACTTC | CASSGGTGPRAWYEQYF
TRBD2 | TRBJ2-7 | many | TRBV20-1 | TGCAGTGCTAGACGGCCCCCGGGGGGTATCGGATACGAGCAGTACTTC | CSARRPPGGIGYEQYF
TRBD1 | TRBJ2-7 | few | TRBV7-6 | TGTGCCAGCAGCTTGGGGGGGACAGGGGGCGCGAGAGCCTTACACTACGAGCAGTACTTC | CASSLGGTGGARALHYEQYF
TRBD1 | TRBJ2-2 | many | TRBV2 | TGTGCCACCCGGGACAGGAACACCGGGGAGCTGTTTTTT | CATRDRNTGELFF
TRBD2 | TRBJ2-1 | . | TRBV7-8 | TGTGCCAGCAGCTCCCCTAGCGGGAAGATGGACGAGCAGTTCTTC | CASSSPSGKMDEQFF
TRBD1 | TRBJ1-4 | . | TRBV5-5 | TGTGCCAGCAGCGCACCGGGACAGGGGGTTGAAAAACTGTTTTTT | CASSAPGQGVEKLFF
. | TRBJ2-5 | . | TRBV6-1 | TGTGCCAGCGGCTTAGGGGGGTTGGGAGAGACCCAGTACTTC | CASGLGGLGETQYF
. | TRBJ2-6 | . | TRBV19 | TGTACCAGTAGTCGCCGGGGGGCAGGTGGGGCCAACGCCCTGACTTTC | CTSSRRGAGGANALTF
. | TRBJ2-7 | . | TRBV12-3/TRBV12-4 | TGTGCCAGCAGTAACCGGGACGGTGCCTACGAGCAGTACTTC | CASSNRDGAYEQYF
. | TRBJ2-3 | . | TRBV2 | TGTGCCAGCAGTTACCCCGAGAGGGGGGCATACACAGATACGCAGTATTTT | CASSYPERGAYTDTQYF
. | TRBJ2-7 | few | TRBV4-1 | TGCGCCAGCAGCCTGGGACCAGCCTACGAGCAGTACTTC | CASSLGPAYEQYF
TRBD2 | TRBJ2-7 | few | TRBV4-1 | TGCGCCAGCAGCCAAACTGGGATACTAGCGGCCGAATACGAGCAGTACTTC | CASSQTGILAAEYEQYF
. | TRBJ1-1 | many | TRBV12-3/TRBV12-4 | TGTGCCAGCAGTTTATTTCGGGGGATAGGGCTGGCTTTCTTT | CASSLFRGIGLAFF
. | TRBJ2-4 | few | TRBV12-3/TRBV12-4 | TGTGCCAGCAGTTTAGGACCGGGACGGCTAAACATTCAGTACTTC | CASSLGPGRLNIQYF
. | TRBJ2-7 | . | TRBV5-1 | TGCGCCAGCAGCGAAAGCCCGGGACTGGGTTACGAGCAGTACTTC | CASSESPGLGYEQYF
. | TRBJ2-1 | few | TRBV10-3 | TGTGCCATCAGTGCAGGGATGTCACTCTACAATGAGCAGTTCTTC | CAISAGMSLYNEQFF
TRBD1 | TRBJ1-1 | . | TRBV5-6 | TGTGCCAGCGGCTACATGACAGGGGGCGGGGGTACCGAAGCTTTCTTT | CASGYMTGGGGTEAFF
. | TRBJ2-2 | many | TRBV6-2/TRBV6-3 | TGTGCCAGCAGTTGGGGGCATGGCACAGGACCCAACACCGGGGAGCTGTTTTTT | CASSWGHGTGPNTGELFF
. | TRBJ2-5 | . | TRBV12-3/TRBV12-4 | TGTGCCGGCAGTTTATCAGGGCCCCAGACCCAGTACTTC | CAGSLSGPQTQYF
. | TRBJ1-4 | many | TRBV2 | TGTGCCAGCAGCCCGGGAAGCGACGGGGAAAAACTGTTTTTT | CASSPGSDGEKLFF
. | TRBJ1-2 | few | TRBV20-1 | TGCAGTGCTAGAGTACAAGGGGCCTATGGCTACACCTTC | CSARVQGAYGYTF
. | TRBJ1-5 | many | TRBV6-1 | TGTGCCAGCAGTAAGGGGGGCAATCAGCCCCAGCATTTT | CASSKGGNQPQHF
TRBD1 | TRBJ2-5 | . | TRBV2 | TGTGCCGCAGAGGGGGCAGATCAAGAGACCCAGTACTTC | CAAEGADQETQYF
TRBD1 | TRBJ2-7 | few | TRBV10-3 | TGTGCCATCAGTGACCCCGACAGGGTCTACGAGCAGTACTTC | CAISDPDRVYEQYF
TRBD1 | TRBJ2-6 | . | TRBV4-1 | TGCGCCAGCAGGAGGACAGGAGAACTCTCTGGGGCCAACGTCCTGACTTTC | CASRRTGELSGANVLTF
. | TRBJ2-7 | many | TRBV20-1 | TGCAGTGCTACCCCCCCCAGCTCCTACGAGCAGTACTTC | CSATPPSSYEQYF
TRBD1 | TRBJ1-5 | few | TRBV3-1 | TGTGCCAGCAGCCGATCAGGACAGGCCAATCAGCCCCAGCATTTT | CASSRSGQANQPQHF
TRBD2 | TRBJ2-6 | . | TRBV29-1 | TGCAGCGGCAAAGCGGGACTAGCGGGAGCTAACATCTCTGGGGCCAACGTCCTGACTTTC | CSGKAGLAGANISGANVLTF
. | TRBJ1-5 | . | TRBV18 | TGTGCCAGCTCAAGGGGGGACCTCTATAGCAATCAGCCCCAGCATTTT | CASSRGDLYSNQPQHF
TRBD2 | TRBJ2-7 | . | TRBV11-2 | TGTGCCAGCAGCCGGGGAGGACTAGCGGGAGGGTACGAGCAGTACTTC | CASSRGGLAGGYEQYF
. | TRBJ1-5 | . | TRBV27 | TGTGCCAGCAGTTTAGGGGGAGGGGGAGGAGTTCAGCCCCAGCATTTT | CASSLGGGGGVQPQHF
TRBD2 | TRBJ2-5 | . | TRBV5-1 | TGCGCCAGCAGCTCCGAGAAACTCAGACTAGCGGGAGGGCCTAGGGAGACCCAGTACTTC | CASSSEKLRLAGGPRETQYF
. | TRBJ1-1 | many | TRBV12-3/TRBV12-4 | TGTGCCAGCAGTTTTCAGGGACGCCTGAACACTGAAGCTTTCTTT | CASSFQGRLNTEAFF